These 21 T cell receptor beta chains came from one sample sequenced in a study of T cells in women clearing cervical HPV infection. Method: immunoSEQ multiplex PCR; TCRdb's copy keeps in-frame clones and lacks some. In total, the table holds tens of thousands of clones. The sample was blood buffy coat. These receptors originate from a woman between 18 and 69 years old with a cervical HPV16 infection that either progressed to CIN3+ or cleared (not recorded which).

Regarding this clone: The observed sequence ends 3 residues before the CDR3 terminus, with the missing tail filled in from the germline J gene. V usage is TRBV5-4 and J usage is TRBJ1-2, with no clear D. The CDR3 runs to 14 residues. Germline CDR1 and CDR2: SGHNT and YYREEE (reference sequence). The DNA read from the CDR3 is TGTGCCAGCAGCTTAGCACAGCTGGGTGGCGAC. Translation gives CASSLAQLGGD. The CDR3 in its entirety is CASSLAQLGGDYTF.

Points on this clone: The read terminates 3 residues before the CDR3 end, so the remaining end is supplied by the germline J gene. This chain joins TRBV19 and TRBJ2-2; weak D call: TRBD2 (5 bases). Germline-derived CDR1 and CDR2 are LNHDA and SQIVND (reference sequence). The CDR3 has 16 residues. The CDR3 region is CASSILGGRTNEKLFF. The covered CDR3 bases are TGTGCCAGTAGTATATTAGGAGGCCGAACTAATGAAAAG.

This chain's CDR3 is CASSPLAGGHNDYTF. The sequenced part of the CDR3 DNA is TGTGCCAGCTCACCACTAGCGGGGGGTCACAATGAC. The genes are TRBV18 and TRBJ1-2, with a possible D match to TRBD1 (5 bases). The CDR3 end is not reached by the read, which stops 3 residues before it; the germline J gene fills it in. This CDR3 is 15 amino acids long. CDR1 KGHSH and CDR2 LQKENI come from the germline V gene.

In regard to this clone: The read ends 3 residues before the CDR3 terminus; that terminus is restored from the germline J gene. The V gene is TRBV2, the J gene TRBJ1-2; D not certain. Germline assignment: CDR1 SNHLY and CDR2 FYNNEI. The CDR3 is made up of 14 amino acids. The CDR3 loop is CASSEDFAKNIYTF. The part of the CDR3 DNA that was read is TGTGCCAGCAGTGAAGATTTTGCCAAAAACATC.

In the case of this clone: The read stops 3 residues short of the end of the CDR3; the missing end is completed from the germline J gene. V usage is TRBV7-9 and J usage is TRBJ1-2; no definite D call. This CDR3 region has 14 residues. Trimming cost V 1 base and J 5 bases, with 11 bases left between them. From germline, CDR1 is SEHNR and CDR2 FQNEAQ (reference sequence). Incomplete CDR3 DNA: TGTGCCAGCAGCTTAGTTAGTCGCTTTTATGGC. Its protein is CASSLVSRFYG. From start to end, the CDR3 is CASSLVSRFYGYTF.

Concerning this clone: The read ends 3 residues shy of where the CDR3 ends; the end is completed using the germline J gene. The chain carries TRBV20-1 and TRBJ2-3, with 12 nucleotides matching TRBD2. This CDR3 comprises 15 residues. V gave up 0 bases and J gave up 4 bases; unmatched junction bases: 2. Germline V gene data show CDR1 as DFQATT and CDR2 as SNEGSKA (reference sequence). The sequenced CDR3 bases are TGCAGTGCTAGAGATCTAGCGGGGGGGCCAGATACG. Translation gives CSARDLAGGPDT. The CDR3 in full is CSARDLAGGPDTQYF.

Turning to this clone: From the germline J gene comes the end of the CDR3, since the read stops 3 residues before it. V is TRBV19 and J is TRBJ2-2; a possible D gene is TRBD1 (5 bases). V was cut by 5 bases and J by 1 base, with 11 bases left in between. This CDR3 has 15 residues. Germline CDR1 reads LNHDA; CDR2 reads SQIVND (reference sequence). CDR3 DNA, as far as it was read: TGTGCCAGTAGTCAGGGTACTCGGAACACCGGGGAG. Protein: CASSQGTRNTGE. The CDR3 reads in full as CASSQGTRNTGELFF.

On this clone: The read terminates 3 residues before the CDR3 end, so the remaining end is supplied by the germline J gene. This chain connects TRBV19 to TRBJ1-2; TRBD1 matches 8 bases. The CDR3 consists of 12 residues. Germline V gene sequence: CDR1 LNHDA, CDR2 SQIVND (reference sequence). The sequenced part of the CDR3 DNA is TGTGCCAGTAACACAGGGGGAAATGAC. Translating it yields CASNTGGND. The full CDR3 reads CASNTGGNDYTF.

As to this clone: The read terminates 3 residues before the CDR3 end, so the remaining end is supplied by the germline J gene. The rearrangement joins TRBV18 to TRBJ1-2; D gene unclear. The CDR3 covers 12 residues. Looked up from germline, CDR1 is KGHSH and CDR2 is LQKENI. Here the CDR3 reads CASSPGTYDYTF. CDR3 DNA (partial): TGTGCCAGCTCACCGGGCACCTACGAC.

A word on this clone: The sequenced fragment ends 3 residues before the CDR3 boundary, so the rest is inferred from the germline J gene. This chain connects TRBV19 to TRBJ1-1; perhaps TRBD1 as D (5 bases). The CDR3 is 16 amino acids. Looked up from germline, CDR1 is LNHDA and CDR2 is SQIVND (reference sequence). V gave up 4 bases and J gave up 4 bases, with 19 bases separating them. The CDR3 loop is CASSKGLARGGTEAFF. The CDR3 DNA, read in part, is TGTGCCAGTAGTAAGGGGCTAGCCCGGGGGGGCACTGAA.

Comments on this clone: The sequence runs out 3 residues before the end of the CDR3; the remainder is reconstructed from the germline J gene. V usage is TRBV5-4 and J usage is TRBJ1-4; 7 bases fit TRBD1. There are 13 residues in the CDR3. In germline, CDR1 is SGHNT, CDR2 YYREEE (reference sequence). CDR3 bases read: TGTGCCAGCAGCCGGGACAGAATGGGGCCA. Translating it yields CASSRDRMGP. The whole CDR3 region reads CASSRDRMGPLFF.

To note about this clone: Read sequence stops 3 residues before the CDR3 end, and the germline J gene provides the missing end. The sample carries other DNA sequences with the same CDR3. This chain uses TRBV5-1 with TRBJ1-3, with TRBD1 matching over 7 bases. This CDR3 has 13 amino acids. In germline, CDR1 is SGHRS, CDR2 YFSETQ. Trimming removed 6 bases from V and 3 bases from J; junction bases left unmatched: 3. CDR3 DNA (partial): TGCGCCAGCACCACAGGGGATGGAAACACC. It translates to CASTTGDGNT. The whole CDR3 sequence is CASTTGDGNTIYF.

With respect to this clone: Sequencing ends 3 residues short of the CDR3 end; the germline J gene provides the rest. Other DNA variants within this sample encode the same CDR3. The chain joins TRBV20-1 to TRBJ2-5; 9 bases are a match to TRBD1. J lost 5 bases, V lost 3 bases, and 7 bases had no gene match. CDR1 DFQATT and CDR2 SNEGSKA come from the germline V gene (reference sequence). This CDR3 comprises 14 residues. The CDR3 sequence is CSARVTGGWETQYF. The CDR3 DNA, read in part, is TGCAGTGCTAGGGTGACAGGGGGGTGGGAGACC.

Turning to this clone: The CDR3 end is not reached by the read, which stops 3 residues before it; the germline J gene fills it in. The V call is TRBV2, the J call TRBJ2-3; 11 bases agree with TRBD1. The CDR3 is made up of 17 amino acids. The germline CDR1 and CDR2 sequences are SNHLY and FYNNEI. The part of the CDR3 DNA that was read is TGTGCCAGCAGGGAGGGGACAGGGGGAATTTCGGTTGAGACG. It encodes CASREGTGGISVET. The full CDR3 reads CASREGTGGISVETQYF.

Remarks on this clone: The CDR3 goes on 3 residues after the read ends, and that part is filled in from the germline J gene. This chain links TRBV19 with TRBJ1-2; D possibly corresponds to TRBD1 (6 bases). CDR3 length: 13 amino acids. Germline V CDR1 and CDR2: LNHDA, SQIVND (reference sequence). CDR3 bases read: TGTGCCAGTAGTGTACAGGGAATACACGGC. Amino acid sequence: CASSVQGIHG. The full CDR3 protein reads CASSVQGIHGYTF.

For this clone: The read stops 3 residues short of the end of the CDR3; the missing end is completed from the germline J gene. The rearrangement joins TRBV7-9 to TRBJ1-6; D possibly corresponds to TRBD1 (5 bases). The V and J ends lost 4 bases and 7 bases respectively, with 8 bases between them. CDR1 is SEHNR and CDR2 is FQNEAQ in the germline V gene (reference sequence). This CDR3 has 13 amino acids. The sequenced CDR3 bases are TGTGCCAGCAGCTCCCGGGGGAATTCACCC. Encoded protein: CASSSRGNSP. The full CDR3 sequence reads CASSSRGNSPLHF.

CDR3 region: CASSLNRVTSGGYTF. The CDR3 DNA, read in part, is TGCGCCAGCAGCTTGAACAGGGTTACATCTGGGGGC. The chain carries TRBV5-1 and TRBJ1-2; D is perhaps TRBD1 (6 bases). The read ends 3 residues shy of where the CDR3 ends; the end is completed using the germline J gene. The CDR3 has 15 residues. The germline V gene encodes CDR1 SGHRS and CDR2 YFSETQ.

Notes on this clone: Read coverage stops 3 residues before the CDR3 terminus; the germline J gene supplies the remainder. The chain is built from TRBV6-1 and TRBJ2-2, with D hard to call. The germline V gene has CDR1 MNHNS and CDR2 SASEGT. CDR3 length equals 15 residues. CDR3 bases read: TGTGCCAGCAGTGACCCGGGTGTCCCCAATGAAAAG. It encodes CASSDPGVPNEK. The entire CDR3 reads CASSDPGVPNEKLFF.

As regards this clone: The CDR3 is cut off 3 residues early in the read; its end comes from the germline J gene. The chain has TRBV6-1 and TRBJ1-2; TRBD1 might be the D (6 bases). Germline V CDR1 and CDR2: MNHNS, SASEGT. This CDR3 is 14 amino acids long. Trimming took 0 bases from V and 3 from J, leaving 8 bases between them. The DNA read from the CDR3 is TGTGCCAGCAGTGAAGCCCACAGGGACTATGGC. Amino acids: CASSEAHRDYG. The full-length CDR3 reads as CASSEAHRDYGYTF.

Concerning this clone itself: The CDR3 end is not reached by the read, which stops 3 residues before it; the germline J gene fills it in. The chain uses TRBV20-1 and TRBJ1-2, with TRBD1 identical over 8 bases. This CDR3 contains 15 residues. The junction had 9 bases not matched to a gene; V was cut back by 4 bases and J by 2 bases. Germline V gene data show CDR1 as DFQATT and CDR2 as SNEGSKA (reference sequence). Incomplete CDR3 DNA: TGCAGTGCTACCAGACAGGGGACTGCAAACTATGGC. Its translation: CSATRQGTANYG. The whole CDR3 is CSATRQGTANYGYTF.

As regards this clone: Coverage ceases 3 residues before the CDR3 finishes, and the germline J gene fills in the end. The chain has TRBV7-3 and TRBJ2-3; D tentatively fits TRBD1 or TRBD2 (6 bases each). CDR3 size: 15 residues. Between the trimmed V and J ends, which lost 2 bases and 1 base, there was a span of 10 bases. Germline CDR1 SGHTA, CDR2 FQGTGA. The CDR3 spells CASSLGGGGTDTQYF. The sequenced CDR3 bases are TGTGCCAGCAGCTTAGGAGGGGGTGGCACAGATACG.